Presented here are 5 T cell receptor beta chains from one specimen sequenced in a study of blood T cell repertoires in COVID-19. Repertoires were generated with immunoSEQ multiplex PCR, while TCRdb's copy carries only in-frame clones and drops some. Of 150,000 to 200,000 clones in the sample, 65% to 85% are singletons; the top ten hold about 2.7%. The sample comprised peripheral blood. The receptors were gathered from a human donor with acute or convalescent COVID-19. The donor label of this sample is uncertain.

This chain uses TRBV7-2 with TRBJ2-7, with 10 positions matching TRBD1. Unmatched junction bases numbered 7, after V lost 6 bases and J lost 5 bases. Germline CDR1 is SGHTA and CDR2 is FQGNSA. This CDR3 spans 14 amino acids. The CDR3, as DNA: TGTGCCAGCAGACCGACAGGGGGCTGGAACGAGCAGTACTTC. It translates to CASRPTGGWNEQYF.

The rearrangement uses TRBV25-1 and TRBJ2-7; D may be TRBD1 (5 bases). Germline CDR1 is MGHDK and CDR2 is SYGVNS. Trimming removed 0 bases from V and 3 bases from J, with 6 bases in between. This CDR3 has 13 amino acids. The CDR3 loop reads CASSEYDSYEQYF. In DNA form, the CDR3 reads TGTGCCAGCAGTGAATATGACAGCTACGAGCAGTACTTC.

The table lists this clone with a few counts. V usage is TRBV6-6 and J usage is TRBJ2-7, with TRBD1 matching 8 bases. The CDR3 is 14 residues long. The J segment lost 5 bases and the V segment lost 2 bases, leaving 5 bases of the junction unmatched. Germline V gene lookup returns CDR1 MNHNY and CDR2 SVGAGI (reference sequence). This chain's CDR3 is CASSYRQGSDEQYF. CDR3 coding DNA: TGTGCCAGCAGTTACCGACAGGGGAGCGACGAGCAGTACTTC.

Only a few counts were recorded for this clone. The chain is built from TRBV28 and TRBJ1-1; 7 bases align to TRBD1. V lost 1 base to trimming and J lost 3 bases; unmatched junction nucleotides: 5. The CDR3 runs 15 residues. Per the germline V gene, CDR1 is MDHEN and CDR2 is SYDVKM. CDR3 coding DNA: TGTGCCAGCAGTTTATTGGGCACAGGGGACACTGAAGCTTTCTTT. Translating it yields CASSLLGTGDTEAFF.

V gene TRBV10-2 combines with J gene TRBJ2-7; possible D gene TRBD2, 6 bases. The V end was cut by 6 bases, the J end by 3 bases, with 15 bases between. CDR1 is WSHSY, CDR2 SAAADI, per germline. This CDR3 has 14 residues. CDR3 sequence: CASSRDFLFYEQYF. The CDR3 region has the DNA TGCGCCAGCAGCAGGGACTTCCTCTTCTACGAGCAGTACTTC.